This T cell receptor (beta chain) was captured by sequencing in a study of T cells in localized non-small cell lung cancer. This table comes from immunoSEQ multiplex PCR, and its TCRdb copy is limited to in-frame clones, with some not included. The table includes about 3,500 clones, 25% to 35% detected once. The starting material was lung tumor tissue, obtained before any cancer treatment. Receptors originate from a man between 40 and 70 years old with stage I lung adenocarcinoma.

The chain has TRBV19 and TRBJ1-5, with 11 bases identical to TRBD1. The CDR3 length is 15 residues. Germline values: CDR1 LNHDA, CDR2 SQIVND (reference sequence). J lost 8 bases, V lost 5 bases, and 8 bases had no gene match. Here the CDR3 reads CASSLGQGAWEPQHF. The CDR3 nucleotides read TGTGCCAGTAGTTTAGGACAGGGGGCTTGGGAGCCCCAGCATTTT. Full variable domain (outside the CDR3, taken from reference TRBV19 and TRBJ1-5): DGGITQSPKYLFRKEGQNVTLSCEQNLNHDAMYWYRQDPGQGLRLIYYSQIVNDFQKGDIAEGYSVSREKKESFPLTVTSAQKNPTAFYLCASSLGQGAWEPQHFGDGTRLSIL.